This entry is about one T cell receptor beta chain. Antigen: not known. CDR3 length: 15 residues. The germline V and J ends were trimmed by 5 bases and 1 base, with 11 bases remaining between them. Germline-derived CDR1 and CDR2 are SGHTA and FQGTGA. Method: immunoSEQ multiplex PCR; TCRdb's copy keeps in-frame clones and lacks some. The table records approximately 1,000,000 clones, 77% of them present only once. Both subsets, CD45RA+ naive and CD45RA-negative memory, were split from the CD4+ cells. This sample was taken from a study of shared clonotypes between healthy human individuals. Whole-study context: The people who gave samples were two women and three men aged 18 to 49. Per donor, CD8 memory used one plate, CD8 naive used two, CD4 memory used three and CD4 naive used three.

Study-wide points: Sorted-subset samples were not fully sequenced, rarefaction indicated.

The sample was memory CD4+ T cells from PBMCs. Described subset: CD45RA-negative fraction. The rearrangement joins TRBV7-3 to TRBJ2-2; D gene unclear. The sequence came from a man aged 18 to 30 in good health. Some clones in this sample may be carry-over from other donors' samples. CDR3 region: CASSPSVGNTGELFF. The DNA of the CDR3 is TGTGCCAGCAGCCCAAGTGTGGGGAACACCGGGGAGCTGTTTTTT.